This paragraph reports one TCR beta chain. Its recognized antigen is unknown. No base quality values were provided; no much bigger clone lies one nucleotide off. The sample's time point label is to be understood as: after dendritic cell vaccination, including at tumor progression/relapse. To be selected, patients needed enough residual fresh-frozen tumor tissue and more than two years of available survival data. An isocitrate dehydrogenase mutation was not carried by any of the glioblastoma patients, although molecular status was otherwise variable. PBMC were collected before vaccination, two weeks after the third vaccination, and at tumor progression if progression occurred. The Qiagen DNeasy Blood extraction Kit was used to extract genomic DNA. These data come from a study of glioma-infiltrating T cells after dendritic cell vaccination listed by TCRdb under 2016. A note on the overall study: A cohort of roughly 15 glioblastoma patients from Phase I and II dendritic cell vaccination trials was included, of whom 9 were newly diagnosed and 6 had recurrent disease. Between about 2003 and 2012, patients were given autologous tumor lysate-pulsed dendritic cell vaccination. To make the vaccine, monocyte-derived dendritic cells were cultured for approximately 7 days with IL-4 and GM-CSF and then pulsed overnight with autologous tumor lysate. Three intradermal dendritic cell vaccine injections were administered to patients at biweekly intervals in the arm below the axilla. Tumor-infiltrating lymphocyte content was quantified and tumor and blood repertoires were compared in dendritic cell-vaccinated glioblastoma patients by deep sequencing of TCR beta CDR3 regions. Survival after dendritic cell vaccination was correlated with TCR sequencing metrics, including TIL content and tumor-blood repertoire overlap. The paper's findings and limits, for the study overall: The response model built on TCR overlap across three groups was characterized as speculative, with prospective validation still needed. TCR clonality showed no direct relationship with survival, which suggests that a diverse polyclonal response may matter. Longer time to progression and overall survival after dendritic cell vaccination were predicted by higher estimated pretreatment TIL content. The cohort was small and heterogeneous, and full blood and tumor sets were available for few patients, with initial-recurrent tumor pairs available for even fewer patients.

Using the immunoSEQ assay, TCRB CDR3 regions were amplified from approximately 2.1 micrograms of genomic DNA, or from all available DNA when less than that was on hand. For multiplex PCR, 60 forward primers for TCR V beta segments and 13 reverse primers for J beta segments were used. To estimate reads per starting template, synthetic control templates were spiked into each sample at limiting dilution. Sequencing produced 87 bp reads on the Illumina HiSeq System. The original methods were these. To remove PCR and sequencing errors, closely related sequences were merged with a nearest neighbor algorithm. TCR overlap was measured as the percentage of unique tumor TCR beta sequences also present in the same patient's peripheral blood. The source is immuneACCESS, and TCRdb retained only in-frame sequences with V and J called. Part of the clones is not carried over; for the studies checked, unresolved V genes explain less than half of this, and the remainder is unexplained. Clone size and the V and J calls come from that table; the DNA yielded D and trimming. The sample contains approximately 85,000 clones, 75% to 90% of them found a single time. The ten largest clones represent around 9.3% of the sample.

The input for sequencing was blood, taken after dendritic cell vaccination. The origin of this receptor is a human donor with glioblastoma.

The CDR3 region reads CASSPRDRENTIYF. The base sequence is TGTGCCAGCTCACCCCGGGACAGGGAGAACACCATATATTTT. The chain employs TRBV18 and TRBJ1-3; the central 9 bases match TRBD1. Reading from cysteine to phenylalanine, the CDR3 counts 14 amino acids. Of all the DNA, just the CDR3 is kept, 42 bases in frame from base 1. CDR1 is given as KGHSH and CDR2 as LQKENI, both from the germline V gene. After removal of 3 bases from V and 7 bases from J, the junction retains 4 bases not matched to a gene.